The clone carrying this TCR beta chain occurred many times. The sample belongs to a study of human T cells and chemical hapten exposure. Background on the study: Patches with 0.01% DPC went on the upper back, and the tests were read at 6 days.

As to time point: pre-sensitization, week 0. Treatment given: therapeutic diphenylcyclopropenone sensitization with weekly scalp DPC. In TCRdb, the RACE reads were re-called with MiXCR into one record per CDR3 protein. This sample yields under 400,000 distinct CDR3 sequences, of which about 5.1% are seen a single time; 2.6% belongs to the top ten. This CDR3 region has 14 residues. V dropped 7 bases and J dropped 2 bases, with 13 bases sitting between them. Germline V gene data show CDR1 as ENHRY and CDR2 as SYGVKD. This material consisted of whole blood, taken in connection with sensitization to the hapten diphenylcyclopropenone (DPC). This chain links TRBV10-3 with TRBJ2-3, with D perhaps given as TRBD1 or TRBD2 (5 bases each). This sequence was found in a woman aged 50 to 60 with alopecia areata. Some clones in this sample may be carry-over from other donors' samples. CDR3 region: CAIKSRGPTDTQYF. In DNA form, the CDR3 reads TGTGCCATCAAGTCACGGGGACCCACAGATACGCAGTATTTT.